The next 18 T cell receptor beta chains were all read from a single sample in a study of regulatory T cells in long-lasting Graves disease. In building TCR beta libraries, iRepertoire HTBI primers were used together with Arm-PCR of CDR3 regions. Using its own MiXCR run on the multiplex PCR reads, TCRdb lists one record per CDR3 protein. Among about 460,000 distinct CDR3 sequences listed, 20% to 25% were seen once. Specified time point: persistent/refractory GD, antithyroid drugs over 5 years with positive TRAb. TCR sequences were obtained from RNA taken from PBMCs. Sample: peripheral blood mononuclear cells (PBMCs), taken when the disease was refractory, from a patient treated with antithyroid drugs. Receptors originate from a female donor with Graves disease.

This clonotype has a handful of counts. The rearrangement uses TRBV9 and TRBJ1-1; tentatively, D is TRBD1 (6 bases). CDR1 SGDLS and CDR2 YYNGEE come from the germline V gene. V lost 4 bases, J lost 5 bases, and 18 bases lay in between. This CDR3 is 15 amino acids long. CDR3 loop: CASSIRATGNTEAFF. As DNA, the CDR3 is TGTGCCAGCAGCATCAGAGCAACAGGGAATACTGAAGCTTTCTTT.

In this sample, this clonotype turned up a few times. This chain connects TRBV12-3 or TRBV12-4 to TRBJ2-2, with 11 bases aligning to TRBD2. The CDR3 runs to 17 residues. Trimming cost V 5 bases and J 2 bases; bases outside gene matches: 7. The CDR3 loop reads CASSVTSGGLNTGELFF. CDR3 nucleotide sequence: TGTGCCAGCAGTGTTACTAGCGGGGGATTAAACACCGGGGAGCTGTTTTTT.

This clonotype was observed many times. The J gene is TRBJ1-6, the V gene TRBV28, with 9 bases lining up with TRBD1. Trimming took 5 bases from V and 10 from J; bases not matched to a gene: 6. The CDR3 spans 14 residues. The germline V gene encodes CDR1 MDHEN and CDR2 SYDVKM. The CDR3, as DNA: TGTGCCAGCAGTCCCGGGACAGGGAGATCACCCCTCCACTTT. Its translation: CASSPGTGRSPLHF.

This clonotype has ten or more counts. V and J are TRBV28 and TRBJ2-7; 9 bases fit TRBD1. CDR3 length: 14 amino acids. J was trimmed by 4 bases and V by 6 bases; bases with no gene match: 7. From germline, CDR1 is MDHEN and CDR2 SYDVKM. CDR3 in amino acids: CASRVQGAGYEQYF. DNA of the CDR3: TGTGCCAGCAGAGTACAGGGGGCTGGGTACGAGCAGTACTTC. The full variable domain, completed using reference TRBV28 and TRBJ2-7, is DVKVTQSSRYLVKRTGEKVFLECVQDMDHENMFWYRQDPGLGLRLIYFSYDVKMKEKGDIPEGYSVSREKKERFSLILESASTNQTSMYLCASRVQGAGYEQYFGPGTRLTVT.

The chain employs TRBV6-1 and TRBJ2-5; 13 bases are shared with TRBD2. Trimming took 6 bases from V and 7 from J; bases not matched to a gene: 8. The CDR3 runs to 15 residues. Germline V lookup: CDR1 MNHNS, CDR2 SASEGT. CDR3 DNA: TGTGCCAGCAGCCCCGAACTAGCGGGGGGGGGGACCCAGTACTTC. It specifies CASSPELAGGGTQYF.

About this clonotype itself: This clone may be a read error of a much larger clone one base away. The rearrangement joins TRBV11-2 to TRBJ1-6; D uncertain. Germline-derived CDR1 and CDR2 are SGHAT and FQNNGV. The CDR3 totals 15 residues. The CDR3: CASSLGISHNSPLHF. CDR3 in DNA: TGTGCCAGCAGCTTAGGTATCTCCCATAATTCACCCCTCCACTTT.

V and J are TRBV29-1 and TRBJ2-3; 9 nucleotides agree with TRBD2. The CDR3 covers 13 residues. V gave up 4 bases and J gave up 3 bases; unmatched junction bases: 2. Per germline, CDR1 SQVTM and CDR2 ANQGSEA. The CDR3 bases are TGCAGCGTTGGAGCGGGAGGAACAGATACGCAGTATTTT. Translating gives CSVGAGGTDTQYF.

This clonotype was observed at least ten times. V is TRBV5-1 and J is TRBJ2-7; no definite D call. V shed 0 bases and J shed 4 bases, with 11 bases lying between them. The CDR3 is 14 amino acids. Germline V gene data show CDR1 as SGHRS and CDR2 as YFSETQ. The CDR3 sequence is CASSLAPRGYEQYF. CDR3 sequence (DNA): TGCGCCAGCAGCTTGGCCCCGCGTGGGTACGAGCAGTACTTC.

In its sample, this clonotype was seen a few times. J is TRBJ1-1 and V is TRBV27; no reliable D call. The V gene's germline CDR1 is MNHEY and CDR2 SMNVEV (reference sequence). V was shortened by 5 bases and J by 4 bases, with 26 bases between the two germline ends. This CDR3 contains 18 residues. The chain's CDR3 is CASSLHPRVSDRGTEAFF. The DNA for the CDR3 is TGTGCCAGCAGTCTACACCCTAGGGTGTCGGATCGTGGCACTGAAGCTTTCTTT.

This clonotype was recorded many times. The genes are TRBV6-1 and TRBJ1-1; TRBD1 might be the D (6 bases). This CDR3 is 14 amino acids long. Trimming stripped 1 base from V and 4 bases from J, with 10 bases between. Germline loops: CDR1 MNHNS, CDR2 SASEGT. CDR3 sequence: CASSEVEGGTEAFF. In nucleotides, the CDR3 is TGTGCCAGCAGTGAAGTCGAGGGGGGCACTGAAGCTTTCTTT.

In regard to this clonotype: At one end the junction does not follow the germline gene, possibly because of a read error. The chain uses TRBV6-1 and TRBJ2-7; a weak D match, TRBD2 (5 bases). Germline V gene lookup returns CDR1 MNHNS and CDR2 SASEGT. The CDR3 loop spans 13 amino acids. DNA for the CDR3: TGTGCCAGCAACCGAGAGGGATCCTACGAGCAGTGCTTC. Translation: CASNREGSYEQCF.

This clonotype was counted at least ten times. V is TRBV6-5 and J is TRBJ2-7, with D maybe TRBD2 (6 bases). CDR3 length: 12 residues. From germline, CDR1 is MNHEY and CDR2 SVGAGI. V was trimmed by 2 bases and J by 5 bases, leaving 7 bases between them. CDR3 nucleotides: TGTGCCAGCAGTTACCCGGGAGACGAGCAGTACTTC. Protein product: CASSYPGDEQYF.

The chain recombines TRBV20-1 with TRBJ1-2, with TRBD1 matching 12 bases. Looked up from germline, CDR1 is DFQATT and CDR2 is SNEGSKA (reference sequence). Losses at the gene ends were 3 bases for V and 8 bases for J; bases not matched to a gene: 4. CDR3 size: 13 residues. The CDR3: CSARPGTGGGYTF. In nucleotides, the CDR3 is TGCAGTGCTAGGCCCGGGACAGGGGGCGGCTACACCTTC.

A remark on this clonotype: A read error may explain this, as a much larger clone is one base away. The chain links TRBV28 to TRBJ1-5; 7 nucleotides align to TRBD1. Germline CDR1 MDHEN, CDR2 SYDVKM. CDR3 length equals 15 residues. CDR3 DNA: TGTGCCAGCAGACCTACAGGGGAAGGGAATCAGCCCCAGCAATTT. Its translation: CASRPTGEGNQPQQF.

The genes are TRBV10-3 and TRBJ1-1; D call uncertain. V lost 1 base and J lost 7, with 10 bases in between. The germline CDR1 and CDR2 sequences are ENHRY and SYGVKD. This CDR3 has 13 amino acids. The CDR3: CAISEFVEGEAFF. As DNA, the CDR3 is TGTGCCATCAGTGAGTTCGTGGAGGGTGAAGCTTTCTTT.

About this clonotype: Since a much larger clone is just one base distant, this may be a read error. This chain uses TRBV6-1 with TRBJ1-6; D is unresolved. Trimming took 5 bases from V and 11 from J, leaving 10 bases between them. The CDR3 sequence is 12 residues long. Germline V gene lookup returns CDR1 MNHNS and CDR2 SASEGT. The CDR3 reads CASSPDLPPLHF. DNA for the CDR3: TGTGCCAGCAGTCCGGACCTTCCACCCCTCCACTTT.

This clonotype has only a few counts. V is TRBV19 and J is TRBJ1-6, with TRBD1 identical over 8 bases. In germline, CDR1 is LNHDA, CDR2 SQIVND (reference sequence). The junction had 15 bases not matched to a gene; V was cut back by 7 bases and J by 7 bases. The CDR3 totals 17 residues. As DNA, the CDR3 is TGTGCCAGTACCCGTATGGGGGGGACAGGCACAAATTCACCCCTCCACTTT. This encodes CASTRMGGTGTNSPLHF. Drawing the rest from reference TRBV19 and TRBJ1-6, the complete variable domain is DGGITQSPKYLFRKEGQNVTLSCEQNLNHDAMYWYRQDPGQGLRLIYYSQIVNDFQKGDIAEGYSVSREKKESFPLTVTSAQKNPTAFYLCASTRMGGTGTNSPLHFGNGTRLTVT.

In its sample, this clonotype was seen many times. The chain is built from TRBV7-2 and TRBJ2-7; perhaps TRBD2 as D (6 bases). This CDR3 is built from 15 residues. With 4 bases removed from V and 0 bases from J, the gap between germline ends came to 13 bases. CDR1 SGHTA and CDR2 FQGNSA come from the germline V gene. The CDR3 region has the DNA TGTGCCAGCAGCTCGGCCCCGGACTACTCCTACGAGCAGTACTTC. Translated: CASSSAPDYSYEQYF.